This T cell receptor (beta chain) emerged from a study of long-term antiretroviral therapy in people with HIV. The CDR3 contains 20 residues. CDR1 is SGDLS, CDR2 YYNGEE, per germline. V was trimmed by 0 bases and J by 4 bases, leaving 26 bases between them. To note about this clone: Its antigen is currently unknown.

At survey level, the immunoSEQ assay was run in its v3.0 version. Libraries were prepared by immunoSEQ multiplex PCR; TCRdb keeps only in-frame clonotypes and omits some of them. The data show 30,000 to 40,000 clones, about four fifths seen once. The study's findings and limits: Before ART, certain clones expanded, and these dominated the repertoire at all time points. Upon ART, diversity increased but remained lower than transplant donor controls.

Sample: unsorted PBMCs, taken 0.4 years before starting antiretroviral therapy. The rearrangement joins TRBV9 to TRBJ1-5; D is perhaps TRBD1 (6 bases). This receptor was identified in a man between 18 and 35 years old with HIV. CDR3 sequence (DNA): TGTGCCAGCAGCGTAGGGGGACAAATCTGTGCCACGACGATTAATCAGCCCCAGCATTTT. Its protein is CASSVGGQICATTINQPQHF.